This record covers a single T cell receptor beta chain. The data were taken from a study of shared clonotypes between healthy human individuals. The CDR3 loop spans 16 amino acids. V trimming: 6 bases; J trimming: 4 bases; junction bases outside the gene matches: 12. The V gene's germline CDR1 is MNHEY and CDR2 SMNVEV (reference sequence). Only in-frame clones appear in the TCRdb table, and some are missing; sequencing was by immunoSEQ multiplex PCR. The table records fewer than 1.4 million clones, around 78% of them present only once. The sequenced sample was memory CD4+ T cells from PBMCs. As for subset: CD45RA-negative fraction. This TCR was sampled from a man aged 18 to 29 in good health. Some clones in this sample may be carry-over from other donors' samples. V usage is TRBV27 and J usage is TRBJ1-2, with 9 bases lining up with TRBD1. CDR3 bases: TGTGCCAGCAGCCAGATTACAGGGGGCGGCGGCTATGGCTACACCTTC. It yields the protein CASSQITGGGGYGYTF.